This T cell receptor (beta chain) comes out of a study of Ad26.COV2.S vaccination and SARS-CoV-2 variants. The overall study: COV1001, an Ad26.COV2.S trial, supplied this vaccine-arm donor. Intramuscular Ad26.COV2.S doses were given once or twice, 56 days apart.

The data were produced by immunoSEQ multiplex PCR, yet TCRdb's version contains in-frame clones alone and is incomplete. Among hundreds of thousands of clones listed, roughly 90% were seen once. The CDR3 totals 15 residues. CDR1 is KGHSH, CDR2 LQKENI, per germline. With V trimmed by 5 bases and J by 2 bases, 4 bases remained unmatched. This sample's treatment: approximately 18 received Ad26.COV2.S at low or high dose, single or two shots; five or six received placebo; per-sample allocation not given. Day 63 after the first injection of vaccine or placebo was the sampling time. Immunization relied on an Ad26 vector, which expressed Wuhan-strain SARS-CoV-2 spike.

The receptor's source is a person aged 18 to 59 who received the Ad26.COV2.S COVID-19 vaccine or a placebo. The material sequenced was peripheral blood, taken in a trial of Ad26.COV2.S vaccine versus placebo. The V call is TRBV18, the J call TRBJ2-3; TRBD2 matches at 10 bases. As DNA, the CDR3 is TGTGCCAGCTCAGTAAGCGGGAGGGACACAGATACGCAGTATTTT. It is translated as CASSVSGRDTDTQYF.